This T cell receptor (beta chain) derives from a study of blood T cell repertoires in COVID-19. In the study overall: Sample material is recorded as cDNA or gDNA derived from T cells, B-cell-depleted T cells, or PBMCs.

Participant reports of clinical history set cohort assignment. Method: immunoSEQ multiplex PCR; TCRdb's copy keeps in-frame clones and lacks some. The data hold roughly 300,000 clones, with 75% to 95% observed a single time. CDR1 and CDR2 from the germline V gene are SGHTA and FQGNSA. J was trimmed by 4 bases and V by 4 bases; bases with no gene match: 12. The CDR3 sequence is 16 residues long. The sequence was collected from a woman aged 25 to 39 who had recovered from COVID-19. This chain joins TRBV7-2 and TRBJ2-7; TRBD1 matches 8 bases. Sequenced sample: PBMCs or T cells enriched from blood (not recorded which). The CDR3: CASSSSGGAGMYEQYF. Here the CDR3 DNA reads TGTGCCAGCAGCTCTTCAGGGGGCGCAGGGATGTACGAGCAGTACTTC.